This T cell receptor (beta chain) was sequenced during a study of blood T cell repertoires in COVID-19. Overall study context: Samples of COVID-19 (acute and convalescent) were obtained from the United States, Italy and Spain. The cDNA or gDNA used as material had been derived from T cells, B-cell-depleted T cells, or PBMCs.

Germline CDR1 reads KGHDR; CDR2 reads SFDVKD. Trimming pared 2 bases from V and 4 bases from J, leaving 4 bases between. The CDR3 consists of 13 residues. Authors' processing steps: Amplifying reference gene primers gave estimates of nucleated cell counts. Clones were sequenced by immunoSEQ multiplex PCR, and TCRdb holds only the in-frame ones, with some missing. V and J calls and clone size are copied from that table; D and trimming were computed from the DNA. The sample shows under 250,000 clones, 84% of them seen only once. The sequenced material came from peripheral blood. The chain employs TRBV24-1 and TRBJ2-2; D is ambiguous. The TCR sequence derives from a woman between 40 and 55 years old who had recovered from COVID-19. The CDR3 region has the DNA TGTGCCACCAGTGATTCAATCACCGGGGAGCTGTTTTTT. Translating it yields CATSDSITGELFF.